This record concerns one T cell receptor (beta chain) sequence. The antigen it recognizes is unknown. No base quality values were provided; no much bigger clone lies one nucleotide off. The data stem from a study of T cell responses to AZD1222 COVID-19 vaccine (dated by TCRdb to about 2021). Concerning the study at large: Because spike-specific TCR depth and breadth did not differ between the two schedules, AZD1222 recipients who got a second dose at roughly 4 weeks were pooled with those who got a second dose at roughly 12 weeks. A total of around 240 trial participants underwent TCR sequencing, of whom 207 had received two doses of AZD1222 and approximately 26 had received two doses of the MenACWY control vaccine. Enrollment into the trials was organized by age into subgroups of 18-55, 56-69 and 70-plus years, and those subgroups contained 148, 28 and 57 TCR-sequenced participants, respectively. Points the paper makes about the study in general: CD4 TCRs associated with the vaccine covered the entire spike protein, and the dominant responses were in regions 160-218 and 743-854. Nearly half of unique spike-specific TCRs reportedly recognized epitopes outside regions mutated in the B.1.351 and B.1.1.7 variants. Spike-specific TCR breadth and depth rose significantly after two AZD1222 doses compared with day 0 and with MenACWY recipients. Most participants were white British and females outnumbered males, and the authors suggested that clonal diversity may have been underestimated. Only 5 to 7 AZD1222 recipients were SARS-CoV-2 seropositive at baseline, limiting conclusions about previously exposed vaccinees. Because no day 14 peak-response samples were available, repertoires were characterized only after the peak T cell response. In the small 56-69-year group, the increase in depth fell short of significance, most likely because of low power.

Including the terminal cysteine and phenylalanine, the CDR3 comprises 15 residues. Only the CDR3 portion is preserved as DNA: 45 bases, with reading frame beginning at the first base. For CDR1 and CDR2, the germline V gene lists MRHNA and SNTAGT. V sheds 6 bases and J sheds 4 bases, leaving 15 bases between their ends. The time point tag for this specimen amounts to: baseline before first vaccination. Vaccinee samples came from UK trials COV001 and COV002, including a single-blind randomized controlled phase 2/3 trial of AZD1222 (ChAdOx1 nCoV-19) in healthy adults. Trial participant PBMC samples were collected at day 0 and day 28 after the second dose for TCRbeta chain sequencing. The CDR3 regions of human TCRbeta chains were analyzed by immunosequencing. Per the authors' processing: TCRs in the repertoires were compared against a reference library of SARS-CoV-2-specific TCRs that had been generated with the MIRA antigen-specificity platform. Breadth was defined as the fraction of unique TCRs that were SARS-CoV-2-associated, and depth was defined as the fraction of total T cells that were SARS-CoV-2-associated. Using the MIRA data, each spike-specific TCR was assigned both to the spike region to which the TCR was reactive and to a CD4 or CD8 class. Log10-transformed breadth and depth values were compared by one-way ANOVA with Sidak's multiple comparisons tests. TCRdb limited this immuneACCESS table to in-frame rearrangements with V and J called. A share of clones is missing; checked studies link under half to unresolved V genes, and the rest is unexplained. D and trimming were read from the DNA, whereas the V and J calls and clone size are those reported in that table. The sample table records about 140,000 clones; approximately 90% of these occur just once. The ten top clones hold 2.8% of the sample.

The input for sequencing was peripheral blood, taken on day 0 of AZD1222 vaccination. This chain is built from TRBV6-4 and TRBJ2-2, with the D gene tentatively TRBD1 or TRBD2, based on 6 matching bases in each. The origin of this receptor is an adult in good health. The CDR3 reads as follows: CASSLEGGLTGELFF. The DNA is as follows: TGTGCCAGCAGCCTAGAGGGGGGCCTCACCGGGGAGCTGTTTTTT.